This T cell receptor beta chain comes out of a study of a mutant IDH1 vaccine in newly diagnosed glioma (dated by TCRdb to the early 2020s). As for the study more broadly: Vaccination started 4-6 weeks after radiotherapy alone, or was given together with temozolomide cycles in the groups whose treatment included chemotherapy. Peripheral blood was collected at six visits: V03 (baseline), V05, V07, V10, V12 and V13. Visit V12 was the week-35 safety follow-up and visit V13 was the week-47 end of study. Longitudinal TCRB deep sequencing was done for 25 treated patients, wherever samples were available for exploratory analyses. Of the 32 patients who were treated, about 62% were male and around 40% were female, and the mean age was around 40 years. Before enrollment, most patients had been given radiochemotherapy with temozolomide as standard therapy, while the rest had received either radiotherapy alone or temozolomide alone. The full study reports these points: Selection of PBMC samples for TCRB deep sequencing was based on availability. Changes in the top peripheral T cell clonotypes picked up by TCRB sequencing did not appear to be linked to pseudoprogression. Immune responses induced by the vaccine were seen in 93.3% of patients across multiple MHC alleles. According to the authors, sample limitations meant that analyses of patient blood samples could not be reproduced.

Library generation was performed with the immunoSEQ multiplex PCR assay. Rearranged TCR beta chain sequences were amplified with the hsTCRB Kit following the manufacturer's protocol. An Illumina MiSeq was used to sequence the TCRB libraries. As for how the authors treated the data: The kit vendor's proprietary platform handled demultiplexing, trimming and gene mapping. Entries here come from immuneACCESS through TCRdb and include only in-frame sequences with V and J called. Some clones fail to appear in such tables; in the studies checked, an unresolved V gene covers under half of the shortfall, and the cause of the remainder is unknown. D and trimming were read from the DNA, whereas the V and J calls and clone size are those reported in that table. The sample data list roughly 40,000 clones, and roughly four fifths of these were observed just once. The ten most abundant clones make up roughly 5.5% of the sample.

Per the publication, the time point label means: week 35, safety follow-up. Each vaccine dose was 300 ug of a 20-mer mutant IDH1 peptide in Montanide, given subcutaneously with topical imiquimod. Patients received eight vaccinations in weeks 1, 3, 5, 7, 11, 15, 19 and 23, corresponding to visits V03 through V10. Newly diagnosed WHO grade 3 or 4 IDH1-mutant astrocytomas showing loss of nuclear ATRX were present in the donors. The samples were drawn from NOA16, a multicentre, single-arm, open-label phase I trial in Germany that tested a mutant IDH1 peptide vaccine in humans for the first time. Genomic DNA for TCRB sequencing was isolated from EDTA blood with the DNeasy Blood and Tissue Kit. Its CDR3 holds 12 amino acids, cysteine through phenylalanine. Of the read, only the CDR3 DNA is kept; its 36 bases are in frame from base 1. CDR1 and CDR2, looked up from the germline V gene (reference sequence), are MNHNY and SVGAGI. The trim is 8 bases for V and 0 bases for J, with a gap of 5 bases between the germline ends.

Of note for this clone: No antigen is known for it. No per-base quality is available; no much larger clone lies one base away.

This clonotype was obtained from a woman in her 50s with glioma. The starting material was PBMCs, obtained from a glioma patient whose treatment included an IDH1 peptide vaccine. The chain uses TRBV6-6 and TRBJ1-5, with the D gene call left open. At the DNA level, the sequence is TGTGCCAGCGGAAATAGCAATCAGCCCCAGCATTTT. This encodes CASGNSNQPQHF.